Listed here is a single T cell receptor beta chain. The CDR3 has 14 residues. V dropped 1 base and J dropped 3 bases, with 9 bases sitting between them. The germline V gene has CDR1 LGHNA and CDR2 YSLEER. The data are from a study of blood T cells in healthy people across ages. Then a second PCR, running roughly 7 to 11 cycles, was carried out with a sample-barcoded 5' primer and a J-beta primer mix. TCRdb independently ran MiXCR on the 5' RACE reads; one entry per CDR3 protein. The data show 700,000 to 950,000 distinct CDR3 sequences, with around 46% seen just once and 20% to 25% held by the top ten. Isolation of PBMCs gave at least 7 million cells per sample.

The sequenced sample consisted of blood. The rearrangement uses TRBV4-3 and TRBJ1-1; D not resolved. The clonotype comes from a woman aged 60-75 years in good health. The chain's CDR3 is CASSQVARDTEAFF. As DNA, the CDR3 is TGCGCCAGCAGCCAAGTCGCCCGGGACACTGAAGCTTTCTTT.